This is a list of T cell receptor beta chains from one sample in a study of blood T cell dynamics during melanoma immunotherapy. The table came from immunoSEQ multiplex PCR; TCRdb's copy has only in-frame clones and leaves some out. The sample lists about 24,000 clones; roughly 85% were seen once. The input for sequencing was blood, taken from a patient treated with checkpoint blockade. The receptors stem from a human donor with melanoma. The CDR3 runs from the conserved cysteine through the conserved F or W. A D gene is named only where the DNA matches it firmly. Part of the rows lack a size; the others show once, few, many or a class for expanded clones.

V gene: TRBV18
D gene: .
J gene: TRBJ2-7
clone size: few
CDR3 protein: CASSPTGNHEQYF
CDR3 DNA: TGTGCCAGCTCACCTACAGGGAACCACGAGCAGTACTTC

V gene: TRBV7-8
D gene: .
J gene: TRBJ2-3
clone size: once
CDR3 protein: CASSGDSTDTQYF
CDR3 DNA: TGTGCCAGCAGCGGAGATAGCACAGATACGCAGTATTTT

V gene: TRBV27
D gene: TRBD1
J gene: TRBJ1-6
clone size: .
CDR3 protein: CASSSGGWGSPLHF
CDR3 DNA: TGTGCCAGCAGTTCAGGGGGCTGGGGCTCACCCCTCCACTTT

V gene: TRBV10-2
D gene: TRBD2
J gene: TRBJ2-2
clone size: .
CDR3 protein: CASSKDLGGRTGELFF
CDR3 DNA: TGCGCCAGCAGCAAGGACTTAGGCGGGAGGACCGGGGAGCTGTTTTTT

V gene: TRBV27
D gene: .
J gene: TRBJ1-2
clone size: .
CDR3 protein: CASIPTVGGDYGYTF
CDR3 DNA: TGTGCCAGCATCCCGACCGTGGGGGGGGACTATGGCTACACCTTC

V gene: TRBV10-3
D gene: .
J gene: TRBJ1-1
clone size: .
CDR3 protein: CAIRKGMNTEAFF
CDR3 DNA: TGTGCCATCAGGAAGGGAATGAACACTGAAGCTTTCTTT

V gene: TRBV5-1
D gene: .
J gene: TRBJ1-2
clone size: .
CDR3 protein: CASSPGQRGYTF
CDR3 DNA: TGCGCCAGCAGCCCCGGCCAAAGGGGCTACACCTTC

V gene: TRBV28
D gene: .
J gene: TRBJ2-7
clone size: .
CDR3 protein: CASSLLGTVTYEQYF
CDR3 DNA: TGTGCCAGCAGTTTATTAGGCACAGTCACCTACGAGCAGTACTTC

V gene: TRBV9
D gene: .
J gene: TRBJ2-1
clone size: .
CDR3 protein: CASSEGHGIGEQFF
CDR3 DNA: TGTGCCAGCAGCGAGGGCCACGGGATCGGCGAGCAGTTCTTC

V gene: TRBV5-1
D gene: TRBD1
J gene: TRBJ2-2
clone size: once
CDR3 protein: CASTSGTANTGELFF
CDR3 DNA: TGCGCCAGCACCTCCGGGACAGCGAACACCGGGGAGCTGTTTTTT

V gene: TRBV5-1
D gene: TRBD2
J gene: TRBJ2-1
clone size: .
CDR3 protein: CASGIAGTYNEQFF
CDR3 DNA: TGCGCCAGCGGTATAGCGGGGACCTACAATGAGCAGTTCTTC

V gene: TRBV19
D gene: .
J gene: TRBJ1-1
clone size: .
CDR3 protein: CASSMRTVTEAFF
CDR3 DNA: TGTGCCAGTAGTATGCGGACAGTGACTGAAGCTTTCTTT

V gene: TRBV7-3
D gene: TRBD2
J gene: TRBJ2-7
clone size: .
CDR3 protein: CASSLREGGEQYF
CDR3 DNA: TGTGCCAGCAGCTTAAGGGAGGGAGGGGAGCAGTACTTC

V gene: TRBV5-1
D gene: .
J gene: TRBJ2-1
clone size: .
CDR3 protein: CASSSQGLGNEQFF
CDR3 DNA: TGCGCCAGCAGCTCCCAGGGGCTGGGGAATGAGCAGTTCTTC

V gene: TRBV9
D gene: .
J gene: TRBJ2-7
clone size: once
CDR3 protein: CASSVGDTPYEQYF
CDR3 DNA: TGTGCCAGCAGCGTAGGGGACACCCCCTACGAGCAGTACTTC

V gene: TRBV6-1
D gene: TRBD2
J gene: TRBJ2-5
clone size: .
CDR3 protein: CASRTSGSETQYF
CDR3 DNA: TGTGCCAGCAGGACTAGCGGGAGTGAGACCCAGTACTTC

V gene: TRBV18
D gene: .
J gene: TRBJ2-5
clone size: .
CDR3 protein: CASSRPTGQETQYF
CDR3 DNA: TGTGCCAGCTCGAGGCCAACAGGTCAAGAGACCCAGTACTTC

V gene: TRBV5-6
D gene: .
J gene: TRBJ1-4
clone size: .
CDR3 protein: CASSRGSPNEKLFF
CDR3 DNA: TGTGCCAGCAGCCGGGGTAGCCCTAATGAAAAACTGTTTTTT

V gene: TRBV2
D gene: .
J gene: TRBJ1-6
clone size: .
CDR3 protein: CASSVVGINSPLHF
CDR3 DNA: TGTGCCAGCAGTGTAGTGGGGATCAATTCACCCCTCCACTTT

V gene: TRBV11-1
D gene: .
J gene: TRBJ1-1
clone size: .
CDR3 protein: CASSLAAWRSEAFF
CDR3 DNA: TGTGCCAGCAGCTTGGCCGCCTGGCGGTCTGAAGCTTTCTTT

V gene: TRBV9
D gene: .
J gene: TRBJ2-7
clone size: .
CDR3 protein: CASTGQEGKEYF
CDR3 DNA: TGTGCCAGCACCGGACAGGAGGGTAAGGAGTACTTC

V gene: TRBV7-9
D gene: TRBD2
J gene: TRBJ2-1
clone size: .
CDR3 protein: CASRGSGDNEQFF
CDR3 DNA: TGTGCCAGCCGCGGGAGCGGGGACAATGAGCAGTTCTTC

V gene: TRBV10-3
D gene: .
J gene: TRBJ2-2
clone size: .
CDR3 protein: CAISDGQGNTGELFF
CDR3 DNA: TGTGCCATCAGTGACGGCCAGGGGAACACCGGGGAGCTGTTTTTT

V gene: TRBV7-8
D gene: .
J gene: TRBJ2-7
clone size: .
CDR3 protein: CASSFGVYEQYF
CDR3 DNA: TGTGCCAGCAGCTTTGGGGTTTACGAGCAGTACTTC

V gene: TRBV6-5
D gene: .
J gene: TRBJ1-1
clone size: few
CDR3 protein: CASSYFRGNTEAFF
CDR3 DNA: TGTGCCAGCAGTTACTTCAGGGGGAACACTGAAGCTTTCTTT

V gene: TRBV28
D gene: .
J gene: TRBJ2-1
clone size: .
CDR3 protein: CASSPGTTIDEQFF
CDR3 DNA: TGTGCCAGCAGCCCCGGGACGACCATCGATGAGCAGTTCTTC

V gene: TRBV6-4
D gene: .
J gene: TRBJ2-7
clone size: .
CDR3 protein: CASSEGTREHEQYF
CDR3 DNA: TGTGCCAGCAGTGAAGGGACAAGAGAGCACGAGCAGTACTTC

V gene: TRBV6-5
D gene: TRBD1
J gene: TRBJ2-7
clone size: .
CDR3 protein: CASSSRTGVDLYEQYF
CDR3 DNA: TGTGCCAGCAGTTCCCGGACAGGGGTTGATCTCTACGAGCAGTACTTC

V gene: TRBV7-6
D gene: .
J gene: TRBJ2-7
clone size: .
CDR3 protein: CASSDNYEQYF
CDR3 DNA: TGTGCCAGCAGCGATAACTACGAGCAGTACTTC

V gene: TRBV7-3
D gene: TRBD1
J gene: TRBJ2-1
clone size: .
CDR3 protein: CASSSSAARGNNEQFF
CDR3 DNA: TGTGCCAGCAGCTCATCGGCGGCCAGGGGGAACAATGAGCAGTTCTTC

V gene: TRBV10-2
D gene: TRBD2
J gene: TRBJ2-1
clone size: once
CDR3 protein: CASSESGGGWNEQFF
CDR3 DNA: TGCGCCAGCAGTGAGTCTGGGGGGGGGTGGAATGAGCAGTTCTTC

V gene: TRBV6-1
D gene: .
J gene: TRBJ2-1
clone size: .
CDR3 protein: CASIFSGYNEQFF
CDR3 DNA: TGTGCCAGCATTTTTTCGGGCTACAATGAGCAGTTCTTC